This is a list of T cell receptor beta chains from one sample in a study of blood T cell repertoires in COVID-19. Clones were sequenced by immunoSEQ multiplex PCR, and TCRdb holds only the in-frame ones, with some missing. The sample yields about 95,000 clones, 87% seen once. The sample taken for sequencing was peripheral blood. The source is a human donor in a cohort sampled during active COVID-19. CDR3s include the opening cysteine and the closing phenylalanine or tryptophan. D genes are given only for firm matches. Not all rows give a size; the values are once, few, many and, for expanded clones, a class.

clone_size,d_call,j_call,v_call,cdr3_nt,cdr3_aa
.,.,TRBJ1-5,TRBV30,TGTGCCTGGAGCACCATGAGGGGGATGCAGCCCCAGCATTTT,CAWSTMRGMQPQHF
.,TRBD2,TRBJ2-1,TRBV7-6,TGTGCCAGCAGCTTAGGTAGCGGGGGGACCAACAATGAGCAGTTCTTC,CASSLGSGGTNNEQFF
few,TRBD2,TRBJ2-2,TRBV14,TGTGCCAGCAGCCAAGGGAGACTAGCCCCCGGGGAGCTGTTTTTT,CASSQGRLAPGELFF
.,.,TRBJ1-1,TRBV19,TGTGCCAGTAGTATAGGAACGCGGGCGATGAACACTGAAGCTTTCTTT,CASSIGTRAMNTEAFF
few,TRBD2,TRBJ2-3,TRBV27,TGTGCCAGCAGTACCGCAGTAACTAGCGGGGGGCCAGATACGCAGTATTTT,CASSTAVTSGGPDTQYF
.,TRBD2,TRBJ2-5,TRBV7-9,TGTGCCAGCAGCCTCTTGTCTAGCGGGGAGGTCCAAGAGACCCAGTACTTC,CASSLLSSGEVQETQYF
.,.,TRBJ1-1,TRBV29-1,TGCAGCTCGGAGTCACCAGGAGGGACTGAAGCTTTCTTT,CSSESPGGTEAFF
.,.,TRBJ1-2,TRBV11-2,TGTGCCAGCAGCTTAGAGGGCCGACGGTATGGCTACACCTTC,CASSLEGRRYGYTF
.,TRBD2,TRBJ2-3,TRBV5-4,TGTGCCAGCACCTCCGGGGGGATAGGAGGCACAGATACGCAGTATTTT,CASTSGGIGGTDTQYF
.,.,TRBJ1-1,TRBV3-1/TRBV3-2,TGTGCCAGCAGCTCGTCATCAGGCGGGAACGAGGCTTTCTTT,CASSSSSGGNEAFF
.,.,TRBJ1-1,TRBV7-6,TGTGCCAGCAGCTTAGAGGGGGTTACTGAAGCTTTCTTT,CASSLEGVTEAFF
.,TRBD1,TRBJ1-1,TRBV5-1,TGCGCCAGCAGCCTGGCCGGGACAGGGGGCTGGAGCACTGAAGCTTTCTTT,CASSLAGTGGWSTEAFF
.,TRBD1,TRBJ1-3,TRBV2,TGTGCCAGCAGCGCAACAGGGGCCAACGGAAACACCATATATTTT,CASSATGANGNTIYF
.,.,TRBJ1-5,TRBV4-1,TGCGCCAGCAGCCAAGTAGTGTGGCAGCCCCAGCATTTT,CASSQVVWQPQHF
.,.,TRBJ2-1,TRBV12-3/TRBV12-4,TGTGCCAGCAGTTTACTTAATGAGCAGTTCTTC,CASSLLNEQFF
.,TRBD1,TRBJ1-1,TRBV5-6,TGTGCCAGCAGCCTACAGACAGGGTTGAACACTGAAGCTTTCTTT,CASSLQTGLNTEAFF
few,.,TRBJ2-2,TRBV5-1,TGCGCCAGCAGCCTCGAGGGATTTTTGGCCGGGGAGCTGTTTTTT,CASSLEGFLAGELFF
once,.,TRBJ1-5,TRBV30,TGTGCCTGGAGTGTACAGGGAAGGCCCCAGCATTTT,CAWSVQGRPQHF
.,.,TRBJ1-2,TRBV3-1/TRBV3-2,TGTGCCAGCAGTGACGGGATACTAAACTATGGCTACACCTTC,CASSDGILNYGYTF
.,.,TRBJ1-1,TRBV15,TGTGCCACCAGCAGAGGGGCGGGGATGAACACTGAAGCTTTCTTT,CATSRGAGMNTEAFF
.,TRBD1,TRBJ1-4,TRBV5-4,TGTGCCAGCAGCTACAGGACAGGGTTAAATGAAAAACTGTTTTTT,CASSYRTGLNEKLFF
.,.,TRBJ1-3,TRBV6-6,TGTGCCAGCAGTGGGGGCGCGGACACCATATATTTT,CASSGGADTIYF
.,.,TRBJ2-7,TRBV29-1,TGCAGCGTTGCGGTGCGGGGTCTCTACGAGCAGTACTTC,CSVAVRGLYEQYF
.,.,TRBJ2-6,TRBV30,TGTGCCTGGTCTTACAGCGGCTCTGGGGCCAACGTCCTGACTTTC,CAWSYSGSGANVLTF
.,.,TRBJ2-4,TRBV5-1,TGCGCCAGCAGCTCTAGCTCTCAAAACATTCAGTACTTC,CASSSSSQNIQYF
once,TRBD2,TRBJ2-3,TRBV9,TGTGCCAGCAGCGTACTGACTAGCGCAGATACGCAGTATTTT,CASSVLTSADTQYF
.,.,TRBJ2-7,TRBV18,TGTGCCAGCTCACCACTGGGGCAGCACACCTACGAGCAGTACTTC,CASSPLGQHTYEQYF
.,TRBD1,TRBJ1-2,TRBV25-1,TGTGCCAGCAGAGGGACAGGGATAATTTATGGCTACACCTTC,CASRGTGIIYGYTF
.,.,TRBJ2-2,TRBV2,TGTGCCACCAGGCAGGGGCCTCAGATGGGGGAGCTGTTTTTT,CATRQGPQMGELFF
.,.,TRBJ1-6,TRBV28,TGTGCCAGCCGCCTAGCCGGGCGGAATAATTCACCCCTCCACTTT,CASRLAGRNNSPLHF
.,TRBD1,TRBJ2-7,TRBV5-1,TGCGCCAGCAGCCCGGGACAGGGGTTGGGGGAGCAGTACTTC,CASSPGQGLGEQYF
few,.,TRBJ2-7,TRBV6-6,TGTGCCAGCAGTTCTGGCCGCGAGCAGTACTTC,CASSSGREQYF
.,TRBD1,TRBJ1-2,TRBV10-2,TGCGCCAGCCTCCGGGACAGCTATGGCTACACCTTC,CASLRDSYGYTF
.,.,TRBJ2-3,TRBV5-6,TGTGCCAGTACCCGCCGGGGGGCCACAGATACGCAGTATTTT,CASTRRGATDTQYF
once,.,TRBJ2-1,TRBV10-3,TGTGCCATCAACGGGGAAAGGGGGATCGTCAATGAGCAGTTCTTC,CAINGERGIVNEQFF
.,TRBD1,TRBJ1-2,TRBV29-1,TGCAGCGTACAGGGGGCCTATGGCTACACCTTC,CSVQGAYGYTF
.,TRBD1,TRBJ1-1,TRBV27,TGTGCCAGCAGTTTAGCGGGACAGGCGAACACTGAAGCTTTCTTT,CASSLAGQANTEAFF
.,TRBD2,TRBJ2-2,TRBV9,TGTGCCAGCAGCGTACTAGCGGGGGACCAAGGGACCGGGGAGCTGTTTTTT,CASSVLAGDQGTGELFF
.,.,TRBJ1-5,TRBV2,TGTGCCAGCAGGCGGGACTCAATTCAGCCCCAGCATTTT,CASRRDSIQPQHF
few,.,TRBJ2-2,TRBV7-8,TGTGCCAGCAGCCCGGGGGGCGGGGCCGGGGAGCTGTTTTTT,CASSPGGGAGELFF
.,TRBD2,TRBJ2-1,TRBV5-1,TGCGCCAGCAGCTCGCCTAGCGGGGGCTGGGGCGATGAGCAGTTCTTC,CASSSPSGGWGDEQFF
.,.,TRBJ2-3,TRBV24-1,TGTGCCACCAGTGATCGGTTCAGGGAAACAGATACGCAGTATTTT,CATSDRFRETDTQYF
.,.,TRBJ2-2,TRBV5-6,TGTGCCAGCAGCATTCCAAGGACAGCGAACACCGGGGAGCTGTTTTTT,CASSIPRTANTGELFF
.,.,TRBJ2-7,TRBV7-9,TGTGCCAGCAGCGCCGGCAGGGATCGAGCGTACGAGCAGTACTTC,CASSAGRDRAYEQYF
.,.,TRBJ2-7,TRBV5-4,TGTGCCAGCAGCTTGGCGGGACTGAGCTCCTACGAGCAGTACTTC,CASSLAGLSSYEQYF
.,TRBD1,TRBJ2-1,TRBV18,TGTGCCAGCTCCCTCCGGGACAGGGGGACTTTAAACCTCTACAATGAGCAGTTCTTC,CASSLRDRGTLNLYNEQFF
.,TRBD2,TRBJ2-7,TRBV18,TGTGCCAGCTCACCAACGGGGGGGCACGAGCAGTACTTC,CASSPTGGHEQYF
.,TRBD1,TRBJ2-5,TRBV5-5,TGTGCCAGCAGCATCGACAGGGTCTTGTACCAAGAGACCCAGTACTTC,CASSIDRVLYQETQYF
.,.,TRBJ2-1,TRBV6-1,TGTGCCAGCAGTGAACCGGGTTACAATGAGCAGTTCTTC,CASSEPGYNEQFF
.,.,TRBJ2-3,TRBV19,TGTGCCAGCGGGGGCACAGATACGCAGTATTTT,CASGGTDTQYF
.,.,TRBJ1-2,TRBV10-3,TGTGCCATCGGTAGGGAGGGGGACTATGGCTACACCTTC,CAIGREGDYGYTF
.,.,TRBJ1-6,TRBV13,TGTGCCAGCAGCTCCCGCGGGGATAGCTCCTATAATTCACCCCTCCACTTT,CASSSRGDSSYNSPLHF